This T cell receptor beta chain comes out of a study of control samples from healthy donors and cancer patients. Repertoires were generated with immunoSEQ multiplex PCR, while TCRdb's copy carries only in-frame clones and drops some. Of about 92,000 clones listed, roughly 82% are singletons. Unmatched junction bases numbered 12, after V lost 3 bases and J lost 2 bases. Looked up from germline, CDR1 is SGHRS and CDR2 is YFSETQ. This CDR3 has 19 amino acids. The sequencing input was blood. The receptor comes from a woman between 55 and 75 years old in good health. The chain combines TRBV5-1 with TRBJ2-6; 9 nucleotides match TRBD1. In DNA, the CDR3 is TGCGCCAGCAGCTGGGGGGGACAGGGACGTTTAGCTGGGGCCAACGTCCTGACTTTC. It encodes CASSWGGQGRLAGANVLTF.